This T cell receptor (beta chain) was recorded in a study of T-cell memory formation after mild COVID-19. Looking at the study overall: Largely donor-specific TCR clusters were found.

This CDR3 has 13 residues. The germline V gene has CDR1 LGHDT and CDR2 YNNKEL (reference sequence). Trimming pared 4 bases from V and 5 bases from J, leaving 12 bases between. Each CDR3 protein is one row after TCRdb ran MiXCR on the 5' RACE reads. The repertoire holds about 400,000 distinct CDR3 sequences, with less than 25% as singletons. This clonotype turned up a few times. Its matching antigen is unknown. Whole-study results and caveats: A second wave expanding day 15 to 37 was CD4+-biased; contracting clones were balanced. Some clones that responded were present in memory (sampled pre-infection), which suggests cross-reactive memory joined. Among contracting clones, CD4+ were mainly CM/EM and CD8+ enriched in EMRA.

Sequenced: PBMCs or a T cell subset sorted from them (not recorded which). The TCR originated in an adult woman who had mild COVID-19 (a few samples of this study predate the infection). Cell type and time point are not known. V and J are TRBV3-1 and TRBJ2-7; unclear D gene. The CDR3 spells CASSPHAGNEQYF. As DNA, the CDR3 is TGTGCCAGCAGCCCCCACGCAGGAAACGAGCAGTACTTC.